Here is one T cell receptor (beta chain) with its context. It has no known antigen specificity. Base qualities were left out, and no much larger clone turns up one base away. The data were obtained in a study of blood T cells in healthy people across ages (dated by TCRdb to 2013 to 2016). Looking at the study overall: Template switching captured roughly one uniquely barcoded TCR beta cDNA molecule per two T cells in model experiments. Using deep sequencing normalized with unique cDNA molecular identifiers, the study measured how TCR beta repertoire diversity changes with age. The donors were split into four age groups: young (average 16 years), middle-aged (roughly 40), aged (around 67) and long-lived (roughly 86). To avoid experimental bias, donors of different ages were distributed randomly across sequencing lanes. The study analyzed two additional independent replicas of 1 million unique cDNA reads from the same blood draw for two donors, one aged 18 to 30 and one aged 80 or older. General study outcomes and caveats: As age increased, observed TCR beta diversity per million T cells dropped in a roughly linear way, and a significant reduction was already evident by age 40. The percentage of naive T cells measured by flow cytometry correlated strongly with observed TCR beta diversity. Estimates of total diversity from one million sequenced T cells were regarded as lower bounds and underestimates. The long-lived group showed more naive CD4+ T cells, fewer expanded clones and increased TCR diversity than the aged group, suggesting age selection. The CMV infection status of donors was not known, potentially confounding age-related changes in expanded clonotypes. Because profiling used bulk unsorted PBMCs, naive and antigen-experienced compartments could not be compared conclusively.

A distance of 22 bases separates the germline ends of V and J, which lose 8 bases and 11 bases respectively. The CDR3 measures 13 amino acids from cysteine to phenylalanine. CDR3 DNA is the only sequence kept; it has 39 bases, read in frame from the first base. CDR1 and CDR2 are drawn from the germline V gene: SGHRS, YFSETQ. The library was generated by 5' RACE. For sequencing, an Illumina HiSeq 2500 was employed. A second 7 to 11 cycle PCR used a sample-barcoded 5' primer and a J-beta primer mix. Each TCR beta cDNA molecule received a unique molecular identifier from a template-switch 5' adaptor carrying 12 random nucleotides. Each sample yielded at least 3 million CDR3-containing paired-end reads. All of the RNA was converted into first-strand cDNA using the Mint cDNA synthesis kit, with a TRBC-specific oligonucleotide serving as the primer. Following uracil-DNA glycosylase treatment, a first 18-cycle PCR with universal primers M1SS and BC2_uni_R was performed on all cDNA. Processing in the source paper ran as follows. Each sample was normalized by randomly selecting 1 million high-quality reads, each carrying a distinct molecular identifier. Reads sharing molecular identifiers were discarded rather than binned into consensus sequences. MiTCR, with a Q25 quality threshold and the strictest error-elimination algorithm, was used for CDR3 identification, clonotype clustering and error correction. Lower-bound total TCR beta diversity was estimated with a nonparametric unseen species model using Euler transformation. The public reads were reanalyzed by TCRdb: fastp trimming at Q25, MiXCR alignment, in-frame beta chains only. For every CDR3 protein sequence, its rows merge into one entry that carries the most common genes and DNA. The V and J calls were determined by TCRdb, not by the authors. For this sample there are 700,000 to 950,000 distinct CDR3 sequences; 58% appear just once. The ten largest clones add up to roughly 20% of the sample.

Systemically healthy Caucasian individuals from Russia, some 40 in total and aged about 6 to 90 years, were included as donors. Each donor gave 8 to 10 milliliters of peripheral blood, drawn into EDTA-treated Vacutainer tubes. Ficoll-Paque density-gradient centrifugation was used to isolate PBMCs, with at least 7 million per sample. Total RNA, at least 5 micrograms per sample, was extracted from PBMCs with Trizol reagent. For every donor, an aliquot of PBMCs went through flow cytometry to measure the percentages of naive CD45RAhigh/CD27high T cells. Sequencing was performed on blood. The chain links TRBV5-1 with TRBJ2-5; the D gene lacks a confident call. The receptor comes from a man aged 25 to 40 in good health. The CDR3 region reads CASRPPGGDEQYF. The sequence in DNA is TGCGCCAGTCGACCCCCGGGTGGAGATGAGCAGTACTTC.